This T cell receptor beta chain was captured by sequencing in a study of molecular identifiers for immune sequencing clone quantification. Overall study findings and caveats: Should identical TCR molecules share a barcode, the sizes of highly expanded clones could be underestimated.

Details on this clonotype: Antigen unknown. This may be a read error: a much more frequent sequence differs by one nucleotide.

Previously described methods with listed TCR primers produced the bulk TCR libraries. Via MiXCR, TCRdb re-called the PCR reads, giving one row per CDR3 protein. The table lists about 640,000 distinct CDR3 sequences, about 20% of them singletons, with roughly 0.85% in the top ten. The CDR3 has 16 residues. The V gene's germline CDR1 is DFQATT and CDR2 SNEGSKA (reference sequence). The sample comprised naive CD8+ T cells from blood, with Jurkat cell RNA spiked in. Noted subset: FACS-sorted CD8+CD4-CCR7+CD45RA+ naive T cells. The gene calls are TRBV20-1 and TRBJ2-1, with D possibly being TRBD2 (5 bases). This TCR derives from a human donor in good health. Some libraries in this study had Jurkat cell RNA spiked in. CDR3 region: CSARDHGLYSYNGQFF. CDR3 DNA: TGCAGTGCTAGAGACCACGGACTGTACTCCTACAATGGGCAGTTCTTC.